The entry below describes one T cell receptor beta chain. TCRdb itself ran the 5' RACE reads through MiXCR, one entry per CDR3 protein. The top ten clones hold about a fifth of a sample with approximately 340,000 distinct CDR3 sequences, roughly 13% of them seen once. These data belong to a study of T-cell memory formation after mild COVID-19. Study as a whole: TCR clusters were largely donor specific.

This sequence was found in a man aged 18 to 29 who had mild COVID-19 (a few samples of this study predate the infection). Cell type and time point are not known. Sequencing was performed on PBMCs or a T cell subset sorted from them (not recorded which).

CDR3 nucleotide sequence: TGTGCCAGCAGCCTGACAGACTCTGGAAACACCATATATTTT. Translating it yields CASSLTDSGNTIYF. The rearrangement links TRBV3-1 to TRBJ1-3; maybe TRBD1 (5 bases). The CDR3 totals 14 residues. Germline V lookup: CDR1 LGHDT, CDR2 YNNKEL (reference sequence). Deletions cut 4 bases from V and 0 bases from J, with 7 bases between.